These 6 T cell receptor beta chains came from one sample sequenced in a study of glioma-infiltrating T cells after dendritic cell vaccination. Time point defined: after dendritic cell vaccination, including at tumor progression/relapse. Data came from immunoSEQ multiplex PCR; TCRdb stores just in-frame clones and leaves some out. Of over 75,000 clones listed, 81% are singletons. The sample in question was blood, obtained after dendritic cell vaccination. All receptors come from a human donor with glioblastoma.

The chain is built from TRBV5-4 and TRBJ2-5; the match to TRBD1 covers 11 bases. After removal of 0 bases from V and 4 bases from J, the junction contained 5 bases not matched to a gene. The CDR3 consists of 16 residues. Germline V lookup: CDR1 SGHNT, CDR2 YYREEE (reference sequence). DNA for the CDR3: TGTGCCAGCAGCTTGGCCTGGACAGGGGGCCGAGAGACCCAGTACTTC. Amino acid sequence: CASSLAWTGGRETQYF. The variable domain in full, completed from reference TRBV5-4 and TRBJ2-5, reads ETGVTQSPTHLIKTRGQQVTLRCSSQSGHNTVSWYQQALGQGPQFIFQYYREEENGRGNFPPRFSGLQFPNYSSELNVNALELDDSALYLCASSLAWTGGRETQYFGPGTRLLVL.

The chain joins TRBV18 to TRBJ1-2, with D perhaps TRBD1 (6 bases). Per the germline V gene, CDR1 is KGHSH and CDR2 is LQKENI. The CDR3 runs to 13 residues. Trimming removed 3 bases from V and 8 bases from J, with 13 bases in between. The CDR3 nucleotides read TGTGCCAGCTCACCCACAGGGAACCAGGGCTACACCTTC. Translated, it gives CASSPTGNQGYTF. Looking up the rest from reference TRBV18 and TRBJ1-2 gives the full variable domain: NAGVMQNPRHLVRRRGQEARLRCSPMKGHSHVYWYRQLPEEGLKFMVYLQKENIIDESGMPKERFSAEFPKEGPSILRIQQVVRGDSAAYFCASSPTGNQGYTFGSGTRLTVV.

CDR3 DNA sequence: TGTGCCAGCAGCTTGTTGCCTAGCCAAGAGACCCAGTACTTC. Translating gives CASSLLPSQETQYF. This chain connects TRBV5-6 to TRBJ2-5; D uncertain. Germline assignment: CDR1 SGHDT and CDR2 YYEEEE. This CDR3 is 14 amino acids long. V gave up 1 base and J gave up 1 base, with 8 bases separating them.

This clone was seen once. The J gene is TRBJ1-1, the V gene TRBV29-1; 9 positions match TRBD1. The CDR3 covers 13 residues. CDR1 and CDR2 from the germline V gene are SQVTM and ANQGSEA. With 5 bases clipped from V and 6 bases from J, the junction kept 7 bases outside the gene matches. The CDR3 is CSVHRGRNAEAFF. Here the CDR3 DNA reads TGCAGCGTTCACAGGGGGCGAAACGCTGAAGCTTTCTTT.

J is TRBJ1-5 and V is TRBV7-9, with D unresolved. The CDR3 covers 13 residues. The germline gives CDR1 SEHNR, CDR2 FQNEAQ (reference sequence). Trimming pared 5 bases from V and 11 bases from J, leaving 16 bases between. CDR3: CASSTLDGKTQHF. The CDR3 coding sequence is TGTGCCAGCAGCACCCTAGACGGTAAGACCCAGCATTTT.

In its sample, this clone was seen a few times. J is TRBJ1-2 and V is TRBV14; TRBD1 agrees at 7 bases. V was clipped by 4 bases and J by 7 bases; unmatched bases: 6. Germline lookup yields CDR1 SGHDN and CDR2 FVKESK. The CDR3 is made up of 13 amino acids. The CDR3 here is CASSRTGVAGYTF. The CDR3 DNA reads TGTGCCAGCAGCCGAACAGGGGTGGCTGGCTACACCTTC.